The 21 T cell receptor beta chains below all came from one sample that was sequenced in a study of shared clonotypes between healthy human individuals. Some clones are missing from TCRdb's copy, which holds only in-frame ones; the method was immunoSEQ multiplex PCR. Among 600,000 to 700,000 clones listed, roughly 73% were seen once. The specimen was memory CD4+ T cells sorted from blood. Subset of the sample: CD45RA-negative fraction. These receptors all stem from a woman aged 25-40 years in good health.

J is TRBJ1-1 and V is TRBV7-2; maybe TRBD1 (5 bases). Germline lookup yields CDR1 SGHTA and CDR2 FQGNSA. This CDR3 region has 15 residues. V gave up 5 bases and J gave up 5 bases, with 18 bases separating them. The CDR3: CASSLWGLPLTEAFF. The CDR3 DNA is TGTGCCAGCAGCCTTTGGGGACTCCCGTTAACTGAAGCTTTCTTT.

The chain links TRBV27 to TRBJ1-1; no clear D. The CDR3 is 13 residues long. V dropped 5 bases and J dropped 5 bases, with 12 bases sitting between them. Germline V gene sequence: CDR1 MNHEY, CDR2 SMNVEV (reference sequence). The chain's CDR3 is CASSKTLGTEAFF. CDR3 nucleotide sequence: TGTGCCAGCAGTAAAACTTTAGGGACTGAAGCTTTCTTT.

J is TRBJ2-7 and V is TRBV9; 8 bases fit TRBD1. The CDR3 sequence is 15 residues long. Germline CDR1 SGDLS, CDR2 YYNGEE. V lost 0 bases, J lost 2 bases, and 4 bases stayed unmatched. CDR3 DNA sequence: TGTGCCAGCAGCGTAGACCAGGGGGCCACCTACGAGCAGTACTTC. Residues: CASSVDQGATYEQYF.

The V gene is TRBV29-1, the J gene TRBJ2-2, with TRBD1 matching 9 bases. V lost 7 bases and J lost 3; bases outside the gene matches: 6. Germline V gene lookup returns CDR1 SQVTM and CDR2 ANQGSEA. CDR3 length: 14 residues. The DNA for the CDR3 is TGCAGCGCTGGACAGGGGCCCCACACCGGGGAGCTGTTTTTT. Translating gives CSAGQGPHTGELFF.

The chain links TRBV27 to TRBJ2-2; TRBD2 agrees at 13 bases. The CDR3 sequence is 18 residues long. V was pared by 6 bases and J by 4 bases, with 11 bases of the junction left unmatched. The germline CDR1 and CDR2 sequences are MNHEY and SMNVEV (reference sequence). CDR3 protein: CASSPLGLAGAVTGELFF. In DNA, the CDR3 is TGTGCCAGCAGCCCCCTAGGACTAGCGGGAGCGGTCACCGGGGAGCTGTTTTTT.

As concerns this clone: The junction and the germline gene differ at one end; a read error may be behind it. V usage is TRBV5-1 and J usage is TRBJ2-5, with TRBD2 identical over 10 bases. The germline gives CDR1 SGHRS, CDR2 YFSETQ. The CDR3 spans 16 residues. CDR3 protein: CASSIGLAAMQDTQYF. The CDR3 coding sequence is TGCGCCAGCAGCATCGGACTAGCGGCAATGCAAGACACCCAGTACTTC.

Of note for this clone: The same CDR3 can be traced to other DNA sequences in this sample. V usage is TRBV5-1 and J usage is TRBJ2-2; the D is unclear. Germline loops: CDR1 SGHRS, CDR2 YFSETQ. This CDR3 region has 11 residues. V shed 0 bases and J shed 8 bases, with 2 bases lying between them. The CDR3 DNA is TGCGCCAGCAGCTTGGCGGGGGAGCTGTTTTTT. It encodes CASSLAGELFF.

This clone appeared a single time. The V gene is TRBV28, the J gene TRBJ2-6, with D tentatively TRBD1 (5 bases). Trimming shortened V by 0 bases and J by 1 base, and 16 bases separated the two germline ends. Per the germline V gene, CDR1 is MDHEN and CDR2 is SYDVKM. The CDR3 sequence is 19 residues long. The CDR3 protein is CASSLWAPNRQSGANVLTF. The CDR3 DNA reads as TGTGCCAGCAGTTTATGGGCCCCCAACCGACAGTCTGGGGCCAACGTCCTGACTTTC.

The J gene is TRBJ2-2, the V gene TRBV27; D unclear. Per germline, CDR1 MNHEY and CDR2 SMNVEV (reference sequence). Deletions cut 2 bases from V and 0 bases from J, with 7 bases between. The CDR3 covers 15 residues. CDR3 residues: CASSLMWANTGELFF. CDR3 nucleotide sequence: TGTGCCAGCAGTTTAATGTGGGCGAACACCGGGGAGCTGTTTTTT.

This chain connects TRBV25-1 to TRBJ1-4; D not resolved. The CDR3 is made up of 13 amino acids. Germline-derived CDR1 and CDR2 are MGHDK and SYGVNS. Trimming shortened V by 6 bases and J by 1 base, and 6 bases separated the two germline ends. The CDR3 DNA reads TGTGCCAGCAGGGGCCGAACTAATGAAAAACTGTTTTTT. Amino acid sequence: CASRGRTNEKLFF.

The CDR3 DNA is TGTGCCGGTGAACTCTGGGGGGTAAGCTATCACAATCAGCCCCAGCATTTT. The encoded protein is CAGELWGVSYHNQPQHF. This chain connects TRBV19 to TRBJ1-5; TRBD1 might be the D (5 bases). From germline, CDR1 is LNHDA and CDR2 SQIVND (reference sequence). CDR3 size: 17 residues. V was cut by 11 bases and J by 3 bases, with 26 bases left in between.

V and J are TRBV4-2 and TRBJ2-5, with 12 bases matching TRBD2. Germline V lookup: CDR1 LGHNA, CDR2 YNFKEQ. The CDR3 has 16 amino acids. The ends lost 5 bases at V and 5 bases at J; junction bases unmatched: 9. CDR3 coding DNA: TGTGCCAGCAGCGAATCGACTAGCGGGAGCGGTGAGACCCAGTACTTC. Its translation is CASSESTSGSGETQYF.

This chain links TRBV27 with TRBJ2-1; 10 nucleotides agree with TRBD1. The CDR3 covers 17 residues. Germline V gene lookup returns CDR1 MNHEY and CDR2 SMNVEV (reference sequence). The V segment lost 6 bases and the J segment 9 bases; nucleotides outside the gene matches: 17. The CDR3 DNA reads TGTGCCAGCAGCACCACCCGCCGGGACAGGGGTGCTCGTGAGCAGTTCTTC. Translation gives CASSTTRRDRGAREQFF.

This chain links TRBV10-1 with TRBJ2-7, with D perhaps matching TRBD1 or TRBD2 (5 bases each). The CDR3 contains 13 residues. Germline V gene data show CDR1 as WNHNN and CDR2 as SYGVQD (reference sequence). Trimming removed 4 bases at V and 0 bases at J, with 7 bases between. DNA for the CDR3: TGCGCCAGCAGTGGAGGGACCTCCTACGAGCAGTACTTC. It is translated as CASSGGTSYEQYF.

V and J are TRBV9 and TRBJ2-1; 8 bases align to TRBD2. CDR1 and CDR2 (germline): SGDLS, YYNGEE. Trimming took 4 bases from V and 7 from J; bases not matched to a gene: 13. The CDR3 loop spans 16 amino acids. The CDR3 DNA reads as TGTGCCAGCAGCCCTCTAGGTGCGGGAGGTAGAAATGAGCAGTTCTTC. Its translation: CASSPLGAGGRNEQFF.

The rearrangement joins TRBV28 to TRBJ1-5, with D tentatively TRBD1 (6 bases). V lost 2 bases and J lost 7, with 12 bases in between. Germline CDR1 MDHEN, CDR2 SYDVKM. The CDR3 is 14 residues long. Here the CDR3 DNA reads TGTGCCAGCAGTTTAAATGGGGGGGGCCAGCCCCAGCATTTT. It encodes CASSLNGGGQPQHF.

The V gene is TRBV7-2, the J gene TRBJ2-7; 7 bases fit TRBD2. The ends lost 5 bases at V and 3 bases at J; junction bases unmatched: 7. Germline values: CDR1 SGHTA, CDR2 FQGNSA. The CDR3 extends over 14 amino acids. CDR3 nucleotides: TGTGCCAGCAGCACCTACCTAGCGGACTACGAGCAGTACTTC. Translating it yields CASSTYLADYEQYF.

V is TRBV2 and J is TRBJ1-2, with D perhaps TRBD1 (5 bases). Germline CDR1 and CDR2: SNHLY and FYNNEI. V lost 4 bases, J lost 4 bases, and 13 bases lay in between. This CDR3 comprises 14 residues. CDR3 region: CASSALTAIYGYTF. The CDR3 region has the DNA TGTGCCAGCAGTGCCCTGACAGCCATCTATGGCTACACCTTC.

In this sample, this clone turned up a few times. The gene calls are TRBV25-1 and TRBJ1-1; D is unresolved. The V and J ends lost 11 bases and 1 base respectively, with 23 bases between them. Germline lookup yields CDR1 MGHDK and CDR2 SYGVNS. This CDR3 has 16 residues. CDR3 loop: CAGSEPGSSRNTEAFF. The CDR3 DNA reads TGTGCCGGAAGTGAACCGGGGAGTTCGAGGAACACTGAAGCTTTCTTT.

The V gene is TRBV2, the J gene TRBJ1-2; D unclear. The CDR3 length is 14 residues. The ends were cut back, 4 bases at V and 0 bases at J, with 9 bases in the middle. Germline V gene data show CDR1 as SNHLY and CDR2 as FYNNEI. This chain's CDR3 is CASSVQSTNYGYTF. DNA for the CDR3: TGTGCCAGCAGTGTACAGTCTACTAACTATGGCTACACCTTC.

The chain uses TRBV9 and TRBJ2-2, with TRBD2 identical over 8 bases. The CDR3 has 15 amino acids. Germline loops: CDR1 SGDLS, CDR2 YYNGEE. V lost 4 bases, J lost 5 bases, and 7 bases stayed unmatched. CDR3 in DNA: TGTGCCAGCAGCCCCCCGACTAGCGCAACCGGGGAGCTGTTTTTT. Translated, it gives CASSPPTSATGELFF. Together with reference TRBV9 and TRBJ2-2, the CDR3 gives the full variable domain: DSGVTQTPKHLITATGQRVTLRCSPRSGDLSVYWYQQSLDQGLQFLIQYYNGEERAKGNILERFSAQQFPDLHSELNLSSLELGDSALYFCASSPPTSATGELFFGEGSRLTVL.